The subject of this entry is one T cell receptor (beta chain). The data were obtained in a study of blood T cell repertoires in COVID-19. In the study overall: The cDNA or gDNA used as material had been derived from T cells, B-cell-depleted T cells, or PBMCs.

Donors of Cohort 3 who recovered were those that had two negative PCRs, clearance, or symptom resolution. In the authors' methods: Researchers report that nucleated cell counts were estimated from reference gene primer amplification. Profiled with immunoSEQ multiplex PCR; TCRdb holds only in-frame clones, not every one. V, J and clone size are those of that table, while D and trimming were read from the DNA. The table has 150,000 or so clones, around nine tenths seen once. Trimming stripped 3 bases from V and 4 bases from J, with 17 bases between. The CDR3 covers 16 residues. From germline, CDR1 is MNHEY and CDR2 SVGEGT.

Sequenced: PBMCs or T cells enriched from blood (not recorded which). The receptor's source is a woman aged 45-59 years who had recovered from COVID-19. The chain uses TRBV6-2 or TRBV6-3 and TRBJ2-3, with D possibly TRBD2 on 7 matching bases. The CDR3 loop is CASSYVNGGRPDTQYF. The CDR3 DNA reads TGTGCCAGCAGTTATGTGAACGGGGGGCGGCCAGATACGCAGTATTTT.